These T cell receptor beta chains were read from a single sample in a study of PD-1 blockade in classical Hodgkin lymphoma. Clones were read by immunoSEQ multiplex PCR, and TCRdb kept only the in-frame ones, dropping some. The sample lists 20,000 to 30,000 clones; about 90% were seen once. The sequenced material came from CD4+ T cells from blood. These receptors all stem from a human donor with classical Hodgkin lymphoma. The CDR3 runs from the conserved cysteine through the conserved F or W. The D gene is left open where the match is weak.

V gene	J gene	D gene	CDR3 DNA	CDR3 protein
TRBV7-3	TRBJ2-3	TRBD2	TGTGCCAGCAGCCCCGGGACTAGGTACACAGATACGCAGTATTTT	CASSPGTRYTDTQYF
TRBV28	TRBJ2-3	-	TGTGCCAGCAACTTCGGGTGGACAGATACGCAGTATTTT	CASNFGWTDTQYF
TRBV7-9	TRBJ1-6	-	TGTGCCAGCAGCCCCCAACAGGGTTCCTATAATTCACCCCTCCACTTT	CASSPQQGSYNSPLHF
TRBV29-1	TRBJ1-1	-	TGCAGCGTCAAGGACAGCGAAGCTTTCTTT	CSVKDSEAFF
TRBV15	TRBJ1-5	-	TGTGCCACCAGCAGGGGTGCTGCAGCGGAGTTCATGTCCCAGCATTTT	CATSRGAAAEFMSQHF
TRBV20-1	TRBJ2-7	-	TGCAGTGCTACCACTTTGGGGTTGCAGTACTTC	CSATTLGLQYF
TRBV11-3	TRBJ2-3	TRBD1	TGTGCCAGCAGCGACCCGGGACAGGGACCCACAGATACGCAGTATTTT	CASSDPGQGPTDTQYF
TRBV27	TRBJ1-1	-	TGTGCCAGCAGTTTATCAGGGGACACTGAAGCTTTCTTT	CASSLSGDTEAFF
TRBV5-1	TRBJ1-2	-	TGCGCCAGCAGCTGGGGGCAGAACTATGGCTACACCTTC	CASSWGQNYGYTF
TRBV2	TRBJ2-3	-	TGTGCCAGCAGTGAATTCGGGGGTTCAGCAGATACGCAGTATTTT	CASSEFGGSADTQYF